This T cell receptor (beta chain) was documented in a study of response to subunit inactivated influenza vaccine. Overall study findings and caveats: After each seasonal influenza vaccination, few new T cells are recruited, the authors suggested.

This CDR3 comprises 15 residues. The V end was cut by 4 bases, the J end by 2 bases, with 15 bases between. From germline, CDR1 is SGHTA and CDR2 FQGNSA. A word on this clonotype: Its target is not known.

TCRdb fed the RT-PCR reads into MiXCR, producing one record per CDR3 protein. Among roughly 620,000 distinct CDR3 sequences, 10% to 12% were seen once, and the ten largest hold roughly 11%. This sample also belongs to another study, concerning T cells expressing NK-cell markers. This second study says: UMI-tagged 5'RACE template switching yielded the TCR beta cDNA. It was sorted CD3+CD56-NKG2C+, CD3+CD56+NKG2C- and CD3+CD56+NKG2C+ T cells that provided the TCR beta repertoires. Seven HCMV-seropositive donors and one seronegative donor made up the eight sequenced donors. These clonotypes also led the CD3+CD56-NKG2C+ fraction in a handful of donors.

The V gene is TRBV7-2, the J gene TRBJ2-7; weak D call: TRBD1 (6 bases). The clonotype was recovered from a man in his fifties who received an inactivated influenza vaccine. The sample in question was PBMCs from blood, obtained on the day of vaccination. The CDR3 sequence: CASSSFGTKTYEQYF. CDR3 DNA: TGTGCCAGCAGCTCCTTCGGGACAAAAACCTACGAGCAGTACTTC.